The T cell receptor beta chain described here comes from a study of shared clonotypes between healthy human individuals. Study-level findings and limits: Investigators expected sequencing depth to affect clonotype sharing among donors.

The J segment lost 4 bases and the V segment lost 3 bases, leaving 5 bases of the junction unmatched. From germline, CDR1 is SGHRS and CDR2 YFSETQ. This CDR3 spans 14 amino acids. A remark on this clone: Its antigen is currently unknown.

Assay execution proceeded at the deep level. DNA from unsorted PBMC was sequenced on ten immunoSEQ deep assay plates. Data came from immunoSEQ multiplex PCR; TCRdb stores just in-frame clones and leaves some out. The profile shows a few hundred thousand clones, 70% to 85% of them singletons. The sequence derives from a woman aged 35 to 49 in good health. Some clones in this sample may be carry-over from other donors' samples. V and J are TRBV5-1 and TRBJ1-1; 8 positions agree with TRBD1. Sequences were obtained from PBMCs. The CDR3 coding sequence is TGCGCCAGCAGCTCACAGGGGGTCTTCACTGAAGCTTTCTTT. Amino acid sequence: CASSSQGVFTEAFF. The full variable domain, rest sourced from reference TRBV5-1 and TRBJ1-1, is KAGVTQTPRYLIKTRGQQVTLSCSPISGHRSVSWYQQTPGQGLQFLFEYFSETQRNKGNFPGRFSGRQFSNSRSEMNVSTLELGDSALYLCASSSQGVFTEAFFGQGTRLTVV.